The next 30 T cell receptor beta chains were all read from a single sample in a study of blood T cell repertoires in COVID-19. Sequencing used immunoSEQ multiplex PCR; TCRdb keeps in-frame clones, though not all of them. The sample shows nearly 95,000 clones, around 87% of them seen only once. Sample: peripheral blood. The receptors stem from a human donor with acute or convalescent COVID-19. The donor label of this sample is uncertain.

This chain uses TRBV28 with TRBJ1-1; D gene uncertain. Between the trimmed V and J ends, which lost 2 bases and 3 bases, there was a span of 10 bases. Per the germline V gene, CDR1 is MDHEN and CDR2 is SYDVKM. CDR3 length: 14 amino acids. CDR3 DNA: TGTGCCAGCAGTTTAAGTGCGTCCCACACTGAAGCTTTCTTT. Protein product: CASSLSASHTEAFF.

The V call is TRBV9, the J call TRBJ1-2; 9 bases are a match to TRBD1. J was trimmed by 3 bases and V by 2 bases; bases with no gene match: 2. The CDR3 runs to 14 residues. CDR1 is SGDLS, CDR2 YYNGEE, per germline. CDR3 in DNA: TGTGCCAGCAGCGTCGACAGGGGGGACTATGGCTACACCTTC. Protein: CASSVDRGDYGYTF.

V gene TRBV9 combines with J gene TRBJ2-7; 9 positions match TRBD1. In germline, CDR1 is SGDLS, CDR2 YYNGEE. V dropped 3 bases and J dropped 4; count of bases not matched to a gene: 8. This CDR3 region has 15 residues. The CDR3 is CASSAGLGQGYEQYF. In DNA, the CDR3 is TGTGCCAGCAGCGCTGGGTTGGGACAGGGTTACGAGCAGTACTTC.

The chain joins TRBV11-3 to TRBJ2-5; TRBD2 is a possible D gene (5 bases). V was cut by 2 bases and J by 2 bases, with 15 bases left in between. CDR1 is SGHNT and CDR2 is YENEEA in the germline V gene. The CDR3 spans 16 residues. The CDR3, as DNA: TGTGCCAGCAGCTTACGATGGCAGGACTGGCAAGAGACCCAGTACTTC. Amino acid sequence: CASSLRWQDWQETQYF.

In this sample, this clone turned up a few times. The V call is TRBV28, the J call TRBJ1-6; 9 nucleotides match TRBD1. Trimming removed 6 bases from V and 14 bases from J; junction bases left unmatched: 8. Germline loops: CDR1 MDHEN, CDR2 SYDVKM. CDR3 length: 13 residues. The DNA of the CDR3 is TGTGCCAGCAGGTGGACAGGGGTCGGGACCCTCCACTTT. It codes for CASRWTGVGTLHF.

This rearrangement joins TRBV4-3 to TRBJ1-6; possibly TRBD1 for D (6 bases). Trimming removed 0 bases at V and 9 bases at J, with 15 bases between. This CDR3 is built from 16 residues. Per germline, CDR1 LGHNA and CDR2 YSLEER. The CDR3 loop reads CASSQDRGGVSSPLHF. As DNA, the CDR3 is TGCGCCAGCAGCCAAGATCGGGGGGGCGTTTCTTCACCCCTCCACTTT.

This sequence joins TRBV7-8 and TRBJ2-1; D uncertain. CDR1 is SGHVS and CDR2 is FQNEAQ in the germline V gene. CDR3 length: 13 residues. V gave up 1 base and J gave up 5 bases, with 6 bases separating them. This CDR3 is CASSLVIDNEQFF. The CDR3 DNA reads as TGTGCCAGCAGCTTAGTTATAGACAATGAGCAGTTCTTC.

The chain combines TRBV2 with TRBJ1-4; tentative D call: TRBD1 (5 bases). Germline loops: CDR1 SNHLY, CDR2 FYNNEI. The CDR3 is 13 amino acids. Trimming pared 7 bases from V and 8 bases from J, leaving 14 bases between. CDR3 DNA: TGTGCCAGCACGAGCAGGGAGGTCGAAAAACTGTTTTTT. Encoded protein: CASTSREVEKLFF.

This clone occurred a few times. This rearrangement joins TRBV2 to TRBJ2-1; 8 positions match TRBD2. Germline lookup yields CDR1 SNHLY and CDR2 FYNNEI. The CDR3 extends over 14 amino acids. V gave up 2 bases and J gave up 9 bases; unmatched junction bases: 6. DNA for the CDR3: TGTGCCAGCAGTGAACGAGGGGCGGGGGGTGAGCAGTTCTTC. As protein: CASSERGAGGEQFF. The full variable domain, rest sourced from reference TRBV2 and TRBJ2-1, is EPEVTQTPSHQVTQMGQEVILRCVPISNHLYFYWYRQILGQKVEFLVSFYNNEISEKSEIFDDQFSVERPDGSNFTLKIRSTKLEDSAMYFCASSERGAGGEQFFGPGTRLTVL.

The chain joins TRBV4-1 to TRBJ1-1, with unresolved D. V lost 4 bases to trimming and J lost 5 bases, with 8 bases between them. Germline CDR1 reads MGHRA; CDR2 reads YSYEKL. This CDR3 region has 12 residues. The DNA of the CDR3 is TGCGCCAGCAGCCGGACTAGGACTGAAGCTTTCTTT. Translated: CASSRTRTEAFF.

The chain combines TRBV3-1 (or the pseudogene TRBV3-2) with TRBJ2-5, with 7 bases lining up with TRBD1. Germline values: CDR1 LGHDT, CDR2 YNNKEL (reference sequence). V was clipped by 2 bases and J by 4 bases; unmatched bases: 1. The CDR3 spans 13 residues. CDR3 coding DNA: TGTGCCAGCAGCCAAAGGGACAGAGAGACCCAGTACTTC. Translation gives CASSQRDRETQYF.

The chain carries TRBV5-5 and TRBJ2-7; 9 bases line up with TRBD1. The CDR3 loop spans 16 amino acids. Trimming cost V 1 base and J 4 bases; bases outside gene matches: 9. Germline CDR1 reads SGHKS; CDR2 reads YYEKEE (reference sequence). The CDR3 loop is CASSLLGQGSVYEQYF. CDR3 in DNA: TGTGCCAGCAGCTTGTTGGGACAGGGCTCGGTATACGAGCAGTACTTC.

The gene calls are TRBV7-2 and TRBJ2-1; the D gene is possibly TRBD2 (5 bases). Germline lookup yields CDR1 SGHTA and CDR2 FQGNSA. The CDR3 is 12 residues long. V was pared by 5 bases and J by 9 bases, with 11 bases between. The CDR3: CASSLSGTEQFF. For the CDR3, the DNA is TGTGCCAGCAGCCTCTCGGGAACTGAGCAGTTCTTC. The full variable domain, in which reference TRBV7-2 and TRBJ2-1 provide the parts outside the CDR3, is GAGVSQSPSNKVTEKGKDVELRCDPISGHTALYWYRQSLGQGLEFLIYFQGNSAPDKSGLPSDRFSAERTGGSVSTLTIQRTQQEDSAVYLCASSLSGTEQFFGPGTRLTVL.

The rearrangement links TRBV19 to TRBJ2-3; 9 nucleotides align to TRBD2. The ends lost 6 bases at V and 1 base at J; junction bases unmatched: 5. The CDR3 is made up of 15 amino acids. Germline V lookup: CDR1 LNHDA, CDR2 SQIVND (reference sequence). Written as DNA, the CDR3 is TGTGCCAGTAGCCCGACTAGCGGAGGCACAGATACGCAGTATTTT. This encodes CASSPTSGGTDTQYF.

The chain has TRBV6-2 or TRBV6-3 and TRBJ2-6, with D perhaps matching TRBD2 (6 bases). In germline, CDR1 is MNHEY, CDR2 SVGEGT. The CDR3 totals 17 residues. The V and J ends lost 0 bases and 0 bases respectively, with 9 bases between them. CDR3 protein: CASSYSGGNSGANVLTF. The CDR3 bases are TGTGCCAGCAGTTACTCAGGCGGGAACTCTGGGGCCAACGTCCTGACTTTC.

The rearrangement joins TRBV6-5 to TRBJ1-1, with D tentatively TRBD1 (6 bases). The CDR3 has 12 residues. The V end lost 7 bases, the J end lost 10 bases, and 16 bases lay between the germline ends. Germline values: CDR1 MNHEY, CDR2 SVGAGI. The CDR3 protein is CASMGWGGAAFF. CDR3 nucleotide sequence: TGTGCCAGCATGGGCTGGGGGGGCGCAGCTTTCTTT.

This chain connects TRBV21-1 to TRBJ1-5. TRBV21-1 is marked as a pseudogene. This CDR3 is built from 10 residues. CDR3 in DNA: TGTGCCAGCAGACTTCAGCCCCAGCATTTT. Translating it yields CASRLQPQHF.

V and J are TRBV5-1 and TRBJ2-3, with D uncertain. V was cut by 4 bases and J by 4 bases, with 13 bases left in between. The CDR3 is made up of 14 amino acids. Germline-derived CDR1 and CDR2 are SGHRS and YFSETQ. CDR3 loop: CASSPRNSPDTQYF. CDR3 in DNA: TGCGCCAGCAGCCCTCGCAACAGCCCAGATACGCAGTATTTT.

The V gene is TRBV2, the J gene TRBJ2-6; D is uncertain. The CDR3 is 12 amino acids. Looked up from germline, CDR1 is SNHLY and CDR2 is FYNNEI. Trimming removed 6 bases at V and 4 bases at J, with 4 bases between. The CDR3 region has the DNA TGTGCCAGCAGCGAGGGGGCCAACGTCCTGACTTTC. Encoded protein: CASSEGANVLTF.

With respect to this clone: Mismatch with germline at one junction end may stem from a read error. The V call is TRBV30, the J call TRBJ2-5, with D perhaps TRBD2 (6 bases). The CDR3 covers 14 residues. Germline loops: CDR1 GTSNPN, CDR2 SVGIG (reference sequence). CDR3 region: CAWSSAGTQGTQYF. The CDR3 DNA follows: TGTGCCTGGAGTTCTGCCGGGACTCAAGGGACCCAGTACTTC.

The chain couples TRBV4-2 to TRBJ2-5; no reliable D call. The CDR3 totals 16 residues. V was shortened by 0 bases and J by 1 base, with 12 bases between the two germline ends. The V gene's germline CDR1 is LGHNA and CDR2 YNFKEQ. In DNA form, the CDR3 reads TGTGCCAGCAGCCAAGAAGCGACCTACCGCCAAGAGACCCAGTACTTC. Translated, it gives CASSQEATYRQETQYF.

The genes are TRBV29-1 and TRBJ2-5, with 10 bases matching TRBD1. CDR1 SQVTM and CDR2 ANQGSEA come from the germline V gene. V was clipped by 5 bases and J by 4 bases; unmatched bases: 4. The CDR3 has 13 amino acids. The CDR3 DNA reads TGCAGCGTTCCTGACAGGGGGCTAGAGACCCAGTACTTC. It translates to CSVPDRGLETQYF.

As concerns this clone: One junction end disagrees with the germline gene, perhaps due to a read error. The gene calls are TRBV7-7 and TRBJ2-1, with 10 bases that match TRBD2. Germline CDR1 reads SSHAT; CDR2 reads FNYEAQ (reference sequence). This CDR3 is 17 amino acids long. The CDR3 sequence: CASSLSSGGAPYNEQFF. CDR3 nucleotide sequence: TGTGCTAGCAGCTTGTCCAGCGGGGGGGCCCCATACAATGAGCAGTTCTTC.

CDR3 loop: CASSAARAGELFF. The DNA of the CDR3 is TGTGCCAGCAGTGCTGCCAGGGCCGGGGAGCTGTTTTTT. V gene TRBV27 combines with J gene TRBJ2-2; maybe TRBD1 (5 bases). The CDR3 has 13 amino acids. Trimming shortened V by 5 bases and J by 6 bases, and 10 bases separated the two germline ends. Germline assignment: CDR1 MNHEY and CDR2 SMNVEV (reference sequence).

This chain connects TRBV6-2 or TRBV6-3 to TRBJ2-5; D ambiguous. The V gene's germline CDR1 is MNHEY and CDR2 SVGEGT. This CDR3 spans 14 amino acids. V dropped 0 bases and J dropped 2 bases, with 7 bases sitting between them. DNA of the CDR3: TGTGCCAGCAGTTACTCAGTGACTCAAGAGACCCAGTACTTC. Translated, it gives CASSYSVTQETQYF.

This chain joins TRBV24-1 and TRBJ2-3; 8 nucleotides align to TRBD2. V was clipped by 9 bases and J by 5 bases; unmatched bases: 3. Per germline, CDR1 KGHDR and CDR2 SFDVKD. This CDR3 region has 12 residues. DNA for the CDR3: TGTGCCACCGACGGGGGGGGAGATACGCAGTATTTT. Protein sequence: CATDGGGDTQYF.

This chain joins TRBV5-1 and TRBJ2-3; TRBD2 agrees at 13 bases. Germline-derived CDR1 and CDR2 are SGHRS and YFSETQ. V lost 4 bases to trimming and J lost 5 bases; unmatched junction nucleotides: 7. The CDR3 is 16 residues long. CDR3 in amino acids: CASSPTSGGAGDTQYF. For the CDR3, the DNA is TGCGCCAGCAGCCCTACTAGCGGGGGGGCGGGAGATACGCAGTATTTT.

The rearrangement joins TRBV6-5 to TRBJ2-2; TRBD1 agrees at 8 bases. The CDR3 sequence is 14 residues long. Germline V gene lookup returns CDR1 MNHEY and CDR2 SVGAGI. V trimming: 7 bases; J trimming: 5 bases; junction bases outside the gene matches: 6. CDR3: CASKGTGGTGELFF. CDR3 bases: TGTGCCAGCAAGGGTACAGGGGGAACCGGGGAGCTGTTTTTT.

The chain couples TRBV28 to TRBJ2-7, with a possible D match to TRBD1 (6 bases). Per the germline V gene, CDR1 is MDHEN and CDR2 is SYDVKM. The CDR3 covers 15 residues. The V end was cut by 4 bases, the J end by 0 bases, with 13 bases between. This chain's CDR3 is CASSSGQRVSYEQYF. The CDR3, as DNA: TGTGCCAGCAGTTCCGGACAGAGGGTCTCCTACGAGCAGTACTTC. The whole variable domain, remainder taken from reference TRBV28 and TRBJ2-7, is DVKVTQSSRYLVKRTGEKVFLECVQDMDHENMFWYRQDPGLGLRLIYFSYDVKMKEKGDIPEGYSVSREKKERFSLILESASTNQTSMYLCASSSGQRVSYEQYFGPGTRLTVT.

The V call is TRBV4-1, the J call TRBJ1-2; TRBD1 agrees at 7 bases. CDR3 length: 16 residues. The J segment lost 0 bases and the V segment lost 1 base, leaving 5 bases of the junction unmatched. Germline values: CDR1 MGHRA, CDR2 YSYEKL. The CDR3 DNA follows: TGCGCCAGCAGCCAAGTCCCGGGACAGACTAACTATGGCTACACCTTC. It codes for CASSQVPGQTNYGYTF.